The sample holds many counts of the clone carrying this T cell receptor beta chain. The antigen is not known. These data come from a study of neurological immune-mediated disorders. Study-wide findings and caveats: There was no clinical or MRI feature that showed an association with the multiple sclerosis repertoire cluster.

Via MiXCR, TCRdb re-called the 5' RACE reads, giving one row per CDR3 protein. Found here are about 59,000 distinct CDR3 sequences, around 3.5% of them singletons; the top ten hold under 3.5%. Sequenced input: PBMCs. The clonotype was recovered from a young woman with multiple sclerosis.

The CDR3 sequence: CASSLSLGNEQFF. Written as DNA, the CDR3 is TGTGCCAGCAGTTTGTCGCTAGGCAATGAGCAGTTCTTC. The chain combines TRBV28 with TRBJ2-1; D call uncertain. Trimming pared 3 bases from V and 6 bases from J, leaving 9 bases between. This CDR3 contains 13 residues. CDR1 and CDR2 from the germline V gene are MDHEN and SYDVKM. The whole variable domain, filled in from reference TRBV28 and TRBJ2-1, reads DVKVTQSSRYLVKRTGEKVFLECVQDMDHENMFWYRQDPGLGLRLIYFSYDVKMKEKGDIPEGYSVSREKKERFSLILESASTNQTSMYLCASSLSLGNEQFFGPGTRLTVL.